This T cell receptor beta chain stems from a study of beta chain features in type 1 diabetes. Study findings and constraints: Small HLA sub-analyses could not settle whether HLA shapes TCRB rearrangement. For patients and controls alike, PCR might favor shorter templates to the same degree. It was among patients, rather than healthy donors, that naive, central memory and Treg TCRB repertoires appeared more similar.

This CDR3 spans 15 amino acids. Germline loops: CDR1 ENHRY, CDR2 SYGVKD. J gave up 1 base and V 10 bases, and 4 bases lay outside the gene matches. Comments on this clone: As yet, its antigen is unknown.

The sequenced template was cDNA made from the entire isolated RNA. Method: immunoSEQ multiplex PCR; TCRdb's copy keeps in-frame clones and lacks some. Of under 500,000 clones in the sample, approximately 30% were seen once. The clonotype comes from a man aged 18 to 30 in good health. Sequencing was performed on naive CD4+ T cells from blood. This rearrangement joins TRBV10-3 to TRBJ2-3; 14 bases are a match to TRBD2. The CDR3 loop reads CASGTSGSRTDTQYF. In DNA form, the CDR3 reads TGTGCCAGCGGGACTAGCGGGAGTCGCACAGATACGCAGTATTTT.